This T cell receptor (beta chain) was identified during a study of identical twins. Overall study results and limits: There was more out-of-frame TCR alpha sharing in monozygotic twins than models estimated. Twin pairs' shared out-of-frame alpha sequences were enriched in low generation probability.

With regard to this clonotype: No antigen is known for it.

With V trimmed by 3 bases and J by 5 bases, 9 bases remained unmatched. The CDR3 consists of 15 residues. The germline V gene encodes CDR1 SGDLS and CDR2 YYNGEE. TCRdb itself ran the 5' RACE reads through MiXCR, one entry per CDR3 protein. The sample has 550,000 to 700,000 distinct CDR3 sequences; 21% are singletons. The data were also submitted as part of a second study, on T cells expressing NK-cell markers. That work states: The CD3+CD56-NKG2C+ fraction was also led by these clonotypes in several donors.

The rearrangement links TRBV9 to TRBJ2-5; 8 bases fit TRBD2. The clonotype was recovered from a young woman in good health. The sample taken for sequencing was PBMCs. As DNA, the CDR3 is TGTGCCAGCAGCGCGGGGGGGGGCCAGGTGGAGACCCAGTACTTC. Its protein product is CASSAGGGQVETQYF.